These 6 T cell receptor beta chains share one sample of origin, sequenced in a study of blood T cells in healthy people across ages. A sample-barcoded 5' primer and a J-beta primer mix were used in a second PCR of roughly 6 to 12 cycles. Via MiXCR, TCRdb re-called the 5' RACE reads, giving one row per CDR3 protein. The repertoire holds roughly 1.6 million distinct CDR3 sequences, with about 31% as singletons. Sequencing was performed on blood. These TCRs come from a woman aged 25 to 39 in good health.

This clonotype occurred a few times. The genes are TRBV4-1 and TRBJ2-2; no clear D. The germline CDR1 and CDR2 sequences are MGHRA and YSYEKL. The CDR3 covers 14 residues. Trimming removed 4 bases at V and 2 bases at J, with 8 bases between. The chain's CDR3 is CASSPALNTGELFF. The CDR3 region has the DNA TGCGCCAGCAGCCCAGCTCTAAACACCGGGGAGCTGTTTTTT.

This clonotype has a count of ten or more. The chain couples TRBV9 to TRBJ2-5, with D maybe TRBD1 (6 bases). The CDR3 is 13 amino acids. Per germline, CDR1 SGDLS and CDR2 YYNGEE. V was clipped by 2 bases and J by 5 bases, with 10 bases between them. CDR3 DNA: TGTGCCAGCAGCGTGAATACAGGGGAGACCCAGTACTTC. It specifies CASSVNTGETQYF.

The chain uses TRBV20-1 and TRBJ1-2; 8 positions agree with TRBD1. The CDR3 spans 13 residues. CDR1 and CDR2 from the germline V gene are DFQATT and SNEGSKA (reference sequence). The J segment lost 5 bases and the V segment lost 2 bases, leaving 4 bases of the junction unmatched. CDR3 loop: CSARPRGLYGYTF. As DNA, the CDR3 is TGCAGTGCTAGACCCAGGGGGCTTTATGGCTACACCTTC.

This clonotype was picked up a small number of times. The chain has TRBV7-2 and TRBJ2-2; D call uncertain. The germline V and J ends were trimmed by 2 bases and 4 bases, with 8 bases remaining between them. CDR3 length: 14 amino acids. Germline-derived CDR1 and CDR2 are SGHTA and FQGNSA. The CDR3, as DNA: TGTGCCAGCAGCTTATGGCAGATCACCGGGGAGCTGTTTTTT. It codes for CASSLWQITGELFF.

CDR3 amino acids: CASRGRRTGTSNEQFF. CDR3 in DNA: TGTGCCAGCAGGGGACGAAGGACCGGGACCTCCAATGAGCAGTTCTTC. This chain connects TRBV6-2 or TRBV6-3 to TRBJ2-1, with D possibly called TRBD1 or TRBD2 (5 bases each). CDR1 MNHEY and CDR2 SVGEGT come from the germline V gene. The CDR3 spans 16 residues. V was cut by 6 bases and J by 6 bases, with 21 bases left in between.

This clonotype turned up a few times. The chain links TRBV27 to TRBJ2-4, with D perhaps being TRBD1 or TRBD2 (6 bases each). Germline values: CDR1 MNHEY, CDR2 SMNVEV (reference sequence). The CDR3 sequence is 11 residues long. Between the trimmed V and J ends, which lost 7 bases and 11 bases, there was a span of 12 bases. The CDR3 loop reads CASTWGALQYF. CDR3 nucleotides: TGTGCCAGCACCTGGGGGGCGCTTCAGTACTTC.